This TCR beta chain was obtained from a study of T cell repertoires in cytomegalovirus infection (dated by TCRdb to 2018 to 2020). About the full investigation: Because public TCR beta signatures pointed to carriage of CMV infection together with the matching HLA type, the HLA type of each donor mattered for the analysis. What the authors observed across the whole study: The ex vivo response was dominated by HLA-C-restricted CMV-specific TCR beta clonotypes, which also provided the single most frequent clonotype in two of eight donors. In both this cohort and an independent cohort of 352 donors, the cumulative frequency of public TCR beta family members distinguished carriers of CMV infection plus the relevant HLA type.

Including the terminal cysteine and phenylalanine, the CDR3 comprises 19 residues. Only the CDR3 portion is preserved as DNA: 57 bases, with reading frame beginning at the first base. Taken from the germline V gene (reference sequence), the CDR1 and CDR2 loops are DFQATT and SNEGSKA. V is cut back by 5 bases and J by 4 bases, with 18 bases in the junction unmatched. As for this clonotype: What antigen it recognizes has not been identified. It has no much larger one-base neighbor in the sample; base qualities were not kept.

This sample was sequenced with an Illumina HiSeq 1500. In TCRdb, the public reads were trimmed at Q25 with fastp and aligned with MiXCR, with productive beta chains retained. Rows with a matching CDR3 protein are joined into one entry that keeps the most common DNA and genes. This sample is represented by 450,000 to 650,000 distinct CDR3 sequences; approximately 26% of them were singletons. The ten largest clones represent roughly an eighth of the sample. The origin of this receptor is a human donor in good health (CMV status not recorded). Some clones in this sample may be carry-over from other donors' samples. The receptor chain draws on TRBV20-1 and TRBJ2-3, with 13 bases in between that match TRBD2. Sequencing input: PBMCs. The bases are TGCAGTGCTTTAGAGACCGGGACTAGCGGGACACCGACGGCAGATACGCAGTATTTT. This encodes CSALETGTSGTPTADTQYF.